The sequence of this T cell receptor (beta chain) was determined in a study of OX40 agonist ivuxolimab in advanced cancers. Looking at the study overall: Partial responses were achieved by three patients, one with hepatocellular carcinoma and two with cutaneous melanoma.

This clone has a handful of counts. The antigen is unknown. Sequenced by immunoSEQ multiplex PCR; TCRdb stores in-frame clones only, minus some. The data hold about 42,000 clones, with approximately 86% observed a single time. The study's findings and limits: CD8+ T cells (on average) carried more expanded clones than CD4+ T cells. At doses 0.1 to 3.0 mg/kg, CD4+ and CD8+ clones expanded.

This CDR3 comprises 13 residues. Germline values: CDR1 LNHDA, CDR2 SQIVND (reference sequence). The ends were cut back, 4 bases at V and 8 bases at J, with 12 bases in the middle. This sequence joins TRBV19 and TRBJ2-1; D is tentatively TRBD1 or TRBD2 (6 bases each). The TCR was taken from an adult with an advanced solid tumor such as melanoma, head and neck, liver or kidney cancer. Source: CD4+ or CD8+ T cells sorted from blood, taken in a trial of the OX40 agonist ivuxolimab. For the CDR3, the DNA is TGTGCCAGTAGTAAGGGGGGATGGGATGAGCAGTTCTTC. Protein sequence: CASSKGGWDEQFF.